This T cell receptor (beta chain) emerged from a study of PD-1 blockade in classical Hodgkin lymphoma. Time point: cycle 4 day 1 (C4D1), after 5 to 7 weeks of nivolumab. All trial patients relapsed after autologous stem cell transplantation. The CD4+ T cells used were purified from thawed PBMCs through magnetic negative selection. Some clones are missing from TCRdb's copy, which holds only in-frame ones; the method was immunoSEQ multiplex PCR. Among 25,000 to 35,000 clones listed, around 84% were seen once. J lost 9 bases, V lost 0 bases, and 12 bases had no gene match. CDR3 length: 16 amino acids. CDR1 and CDR2 (germline): GTSNPN, SVGIG (reference sequence). Study conclusions and caveats: What caused the repertoire differences, perhaps disease activity or prior therapy, remains undefined. TCR diversity rose significantly by C4D1 in CD4+ but not CD8+ cells.

A single count supports this clone. Antigen unknown. This sample comprised CD4+ T cells from blood, obtained before the fourth cycle of nivolumab. The clonotype was recovered from a human donor with classical Hodgkin lymphoma. This rearrangement joins TRBV30 to TRBJ2-1; the match to TRBD2 covers 9 bases. CDR3 bases: TGTGCCTGGAGTGTAACCGGGCTAGCGGGGAGGGGTGAGCAGTTCTTC. Translating it yields CAWSVTGLAGRGEQFF.